One sample yielded the 28 T cell receptor beta chains listed below, sequenced in a study of vaccination effects on CD4 cells after COVID-19. TCRdb keeps only in-frame clones here, not all; method: immunoSEQ multiplex PCR. The profile shows 50,000 to 70,000 clones, about two thirds of them singletons. The antigens these receptors bind are not known. Once cultured for roughly 10 days, the cells underwent separation to obtain CD4+ T cells. Sequences were derived from CD4+ T cells from PBMCs cultured without peptide, sampled before COVID-19 vaccination. All receptors come from a human donor who had a prior SARS-CoV-2 infection.

V is TRBV2 and J is TRBJ2-5; D remains ambiguous. Trimming took 2 bases from V and 5 from J, leaving 6 bases between them. Germline-derived CDR1 and CDR2 are SNHLY and FYNNEI. This CDR3 is built from 12 residues. CDR3 residues: CASSEFRETQYF. The CDR3 DNA reads as TGTGCCAGCAGTGAATTTAGGGAGACCCAGTACTTC.

V gene TRBV9 combines with J gene TRBJ2-1; TRBD2 matches 7 bases. This CDR3 contains 15 residues. Germline assignment: CDR1 SGDLS and CDR2 YYNGEE. The junction had 3 bases not matched to a gene; V was cut back by 1 base and J by 2 bases. CDR3 protein: CASSVLAETYNEQFF. The CDR3 bases are TGTGCCAGCAGCGTACTAGCGGAGACCTACAATGAGCAGTTCTTC.

CDR3 coding DNA: TGTGCCAGCAGTGAAGCCGGGACAGGGGCTTGTCGGGTC. Its protein product is CASSEAGTGACRV. V gene TRBV2 combines with J gene TRBJ2-7; 10 positions match TRBD1. The CDR3 loop spans 13 amino acids. From germline, CDR1 is SNHLY and CDR2 FYNNEI.

The chain recombines TRBV25-1 with TRBJ1-2, with D possibly TRBD1 on 5 matching bases. V was clipped by 5 bases and J by 8 bases, with 18 bases between them. CDR3 size: 14 residues. Germline CDR1 reads MGHDK; CDR2 reads SYGVNS. DNA of the CDR3: TGTGCCAGCAGTCTGTGGGGGGGGTTTGCCGGCTACACCTTC. This sequence encodes CASSLWGGFAGYTF.

This chain joins TRBV19 and TRBJ1-3, with D uncertain. The germline CDR1 and CDR2 sequences are LNHDA and SQIVND (reference sequence). The germline V and J ends were trimmed by 4 bases and 4 bases, with 14 bases remaining between them. There are 15 residues in the CDR3. The CDR3, as DNA: TGTGCCAGTAGTACGGTGGGCGAGGCCGGAAACACCATATATTTT. Translating gives CASSTVGEAGNTIYF.

This clone came up a few times. This chain joins TRBV11-2 and TRBJ2-2; TRBD2 is a possible D gene (6 bases). The CDR3 covers 15 residues. Germline loops: CDR1 SGHAT, CDR2 FQNNGV. V was cut by 2 bases and J by 1 base, with 8 bases left in between. The CDR3 reads CASSLISGNTGELFF. The CDR3, as DNA: TGTGCCAGCAGCTTAATTAGCGGGAACACCGGGGAGCTGTTTTTT. The full variable domain, completed using reference TRBV11-2 and TRBJ2-2, is EAGVAQSPRYKIIEKRQSVAFWCNPISGHATLYWYQQILGQGPKLLIQFQNNGVVDDSQLPKDRFSAERLKGVDSTLKIQPAKLEDSAVYLCASSLISGNTGELFFGEGSRLTVL.

The chain couples TRBV6-2 or TRBV6-3 to TRBJ2-1, with D perhaps assigned TRBD1 or TRBD2 (5 bases each). There are 16 residues in the CDR3. From germline, CDR1 is MNHEY and CDR2 SVGEGT. Trimming cost V 5 bases and J 8 bases, with 22 bases left between them. The CDR3 region is CASSTLGGSGDDEQFF. The DNA for the CDR3 is TGTGCCAGCAGTACCCTTGGGGGTAGTGGGGATGATGAGCAGTTCTTC.

The chain has TRBV10-3 and TRBJ2-1; 7 bases agree with TRBD2. V shed 0 bases and J 1 base; nucleotides not matched to a gene: 3. The CDR3 is made up of 16 amino acids. Per the germline V gene, CDR1 is ENHRY and CDR2 is SYGVKD. For the CDR3, the DNA is TGTGCCATCAGTGAGTCCCCAGCGGGGTCCTACAATGAGCAGTTCTTC. It translates to CAISESPAGSYNEQFF.

The chain carries TRBV7-2 and TRBJ2-1, with TRBD2 matching over 13 bases. Per germline, CDR1 SGHTA and CDR2 FQGNSA. J gave up 15 bases and V 5 bases, and 13 bases lay outside the gene matches. This CDR3 is built from 15 residues. CDR3 sequence (DNA): TGTGCCAGCAGCCCTCACCGACTAGCGGGAGGAGTCTCGTTCTTC. Its protein is CASSPHRLAGGVSFF.

Only one count was recorded for this clone. The chain couples TRBV5-4 to TRBJ2-5; 10 positions agree with TRBD2. The junction had 4 bases not matched to a gene; V was cut back by 1 base and J by 1 base. The CDR3 totals 16 residues. Looked up from germline, CDR1 is SGHNT and CDR2 is YYREEE (reference sequence). CDR3 sequence reads: CASSLLPSGSQETQYF. CDR3 coding DNA: TGTGCCAGCAGCTTGTTGCCTAGCGGGAGCCAAGAGACCCAGTACTTC.

CDR3: CASCDSDPGV. For the CDR3, the DNA is TGTGCCAGCTGCGACAGTGACCCGGGCGTC. The chain has TRBV3-1 (or the pseudogene TRBV3-2) and TRBJ2-7; perhaps TRBD1 as D (5 bases). Germline CDR1 is LGHDT and CDR2 is YNNKEL (reference sequence). The CDR3 runs 10 residues.

This clone was seen a handful of times. The CDR3 sequence is CAWSVKGPGVTYGYTF. The CDR3 nucleotides are TGTGCCTGGAGTGTAAAGGGGCCAGGGGTTACCTATGGCTACACCTTC. V is TRBV30 and J is TRBJ1-2, with D possibly matching TRBD1 (6 bases). The CDR3 is 16 residues long. Trimming removed 0 bases from V and 4 bases from J, with 18 bases in between. The germline V gene has CDR1 GTSNPN and CDR2 SVGIG (reference sequence).

The CDR3 spells CASSLEQGITEAFF. CDR3 DNA: TGCGCCAGCAGCTTGGAGCAGGGGATCACTGAAGCTTTCTTT. The chain links TRBV5-1 to TRBJ1-1; the D gene is possibly TRBD1 (6 bases). V was cut by 0 bases and J by 4 bases, with 10 bases left in between. Germline V lookup: CDR1 SGHRS, CDR2 YFSETQ. The length of the CDR3 is 14 residues.

V gene TRBV7-2 combines with J gene TRBJ2-5, with 8 bases matching TRBD2. Trimming removed 6 bases from V and 7 bases from J; junction bases left unmatched: 10. Germline CDR1 reads SGHTA; CDR2 reads FQGNSA. CDR3 length: 14 amino acids. CDR3 sequence: CASSPGPAGGTQYF. Written as DNA, the CDR3 is TGTGCCAGCAGTCCGGGACCCGCGGGGGGGACCCAGTACTTC.

The chain couples TRBV15 to TRBJ2-7; TRBD1 is a possible D gene (6 bases). V was pared by 5 bases and J by 2 bases, with 16 bases between. The CDR3 contains 15 residues. The V gene's germline CDR1 is LNHNV and CDR2 YYDKDF (reference sequence). The CDR3 DNA reads as TGTGCCACCAGCGGTTCAGGACAGAGAACCTACGAGCAGTACTTC. Translated: CATSGSGQRTYEQYF.

V gene TRBV23-1 combines with J gene TRBJ2-7; TRBD1 agrees at 7 bases. TRBV23-1 is given ORF status, its function remaining uncertain. This CDR3 comprises 14 residues. The junction had 12 bases not matched to a gene; V was cut back by 6 bases and J by 7 bases. DNA for the CDR3: TGCGCCAGCAGCATGCATGAGGGGGCGCGGGAGCAGTACTTC. Its translation is CASSMHEGAREQYF.

The chain uses TRBV4-2 and TRBJ2-3; D possibly corresponds to TRBD1 (5 bases). Between the trimmed V and J ends, which lost 0 bases and 2 bases, there was a span of 15 bases. The CDR3 has 17 amino acids. Germline V gene sequence: CDR1 LGHNA, CDR2 YNFKEQ. CDR3 DNA sequence: TGTGCCAGCAGCCAAGATGCGGCAGGGATGAACACAGATACGCAGTATTTT. Encoded protein: CASSQDAAGMNTDTQYF.

Written as DNA, the CDR3 is TGTGCCAGCAGCCAAGGGACTAGCGGAAGGCCCTCCCAAGAGACCCAGTACTTC. Translation gives CASSQGTSGRPSQETQYF. This rearrangement joins TRBV4-2 to TRBJ2-5; the match to TRBD2 covers 10 bases. Germline V lookup: CDR1 LGHNA, CDR2 YNFKEQ. The CDR3 length is 18 residues. The J segment lost 1 base and the V segment lost 1 base, leaving 9 bases of the junction unmatched.

The chain joins TRBV14 to TRBJ2-3; D uncertain. V lost 3 bases and J 5 bases, leaving 15 bases between the germline ends. There are 15 residues in the CDR3. Looked up from germline, CDR1 is SGHDN and CDR2 is FVKESK. The CDR3 protein is CASSHRRLLGDTQYF. The CDR3 region has the DNA TGTGCCAGCAGCCATCGGAGACTCCTTGGAGATACGCAGTATTTT.

As for this clone: One junction end does not reproduce the germline sequence, and a read error may be involved. This chain links TRBV7-7 with TRBJ2-3, with 10 nucleotides matching TRBD2. The CDR3 runs 18 residues. Germline CDR1 SSHAT, CDR2 FNYEAQ (reference sequence). Here the CDR3 reads CASSDPFSGRALTDTQYF. CDR3 in DNA: TGTGCTAGCAGCGACCCATTCAGCGGGAGGGCCCTAACAGATACGCAGTATTTT.

This clone was recorded a few times. This chain connects TRBV11-2 to TRBJ2-7, with D possibly being TRBD1 (6 bases). Germline-derived CDR1 and CDR2 are SGHAT and FQNNGV. CDR3 length: 13 amino acids. V lost 4 bases and J lost 7, with 14 bases in between. The CDR3 DNA sequence: TGTGCCAGCAGCTCAGGACAGAGGATTGAGCAGTACTTC. It translates to CASSSGQRIEQYF. Supplemented by reference TRBV11-2 and TRBJ2-7, the full variable domain reads EAGVAQSPRYKIIEKRQSVAFWCNPISGHATLYWYQQILGQGPKLLIQFQNNGVVDDSQLPKDRFSAERLKGVDSTLKIQPAKLEDSAVYLCASSSGQRIEQYFGPGTRLTVT.

A few counts support this clone. The V gene is TRBV11-2, the J gene TRBJ2-7; unclear D gene. The CDR3 loop spans 13 amino acids. The V and J ends lost 1 base and 5 bases respectively, with 9 bases between them. CDR1 SGHAT and CDR2 FQNNGV come from the germline V gene. CDR3 coding DNA: TGTGCCAGCAGCTTAGCGTTGATGCACGAGCAGTACTTC. Its translation is CASSLALMHEQYF.

The chain carries TRBV7-2 and TRBJ2-1; possible D gene TRBD2, 7 bases. Trimming removed 5 bases at V and 8 bases at J, with 19 bases between. The CDR3 runs to 15 residues. Looked up from germline, CDR1 is SGHTA and CDR2 is FQGNSA. For the CDR3, the DNA is TGTGCCAGCAGCCGTCTCGCCGGGGGGCTGGATGAGCAGTTCTTC. Residues: CASSRLAGGLDEQFF.

The J gene is TRBJ2-1, the V gene TRBV4-1, with 8 bases aligning to TRBD1. Germline V gene lookup returns CDR1 MGHRA and CDR2 YSYEKL. The CDR3 totals 13 residues. Trimming cost V 5 bases and J 8 bases; bases outside gene matches: 5. For the CDR3, the DNA is TGCGCCAGCAGCGGGCAGGGGGCCGATGAGCAGTTCTTC. Its translation: CASSGQGADEQFF.

CDR3 coding DNA: TGTGCCAGCAGCCAAAGCTCCGGGACTAGAGGGTTCTTC. It is translated as CASSQSSGTRGFF. This chain links TRBV3-1 (or the pseudogene TRBV3-2) with TRBJ2-1, with 8 bases lining up with TRBD2. Germline CDR1 LGHDT, CDR2 YNNKEL (reference sequence). V lost 2 bases and J lost 15; bases outside the gene matches: 9. The CDR3 runs to 13 residues.

This clone was seen more than once but under ten times. V gene TRBV21-1 combines with J gene TRBJ2-7; the D segment call TRBD1 is taken from the table without a DNA check. TRBV21-1 is reported as a pseudogene. CDR3 length equals 19 residues. CDR3 residues: CASRYTRTGGSGLVYEQYF. The CDR3, as DNA: TGTGCCAGCAGATACACAAGGACAGGGGGTTCGGGACTCGTCTACGAGCAGTACTTC.

V and J are TRBV5-1 and TRBJ2-3, with 11 nucleotides matching TRBD2. CDR3 size: 16 residues. Germline V lookup: CDR1 SGHRS, CDR2 YFSETQ. The trim removed 0 bases at V and 2 bases at J, leaving 2 bases unmatched. CDR3 in amino acids: CASSLVAGGNTDTQYF. Here the CDR3 DNA reads TGCGCCAGCAGCTTGGTAGCGGGGGGGAACACAGATACGCAGTATTTT.

The chain joins TRBV6-5 to TRBJ2-7, with D unresolved. Germline values: CDR1 MNHEY, CDR2 SVGAGI. Trimming removed 6 bases at V and 5 bases at J, with 11 bases between. The CDR3 consists of 12 residues. This chain's CDR3 is CASRYITDEQYF. CDR3 nucleotide sequence: TGTGCCAGCAGGTATATCACGGACGAGCAGTACTTC.